This passage covers 18 T cell receptor beta chains from one sample sequenced in a study of CXCR3-negative and CXCR3-positive naive CD8 T cells. The study made its TRB cDNA libraries by 5' RACE, adding UMI labels. TCRdb reanalyzed the 5' RACE reads, giving one entry per CDR3 protein sequence and no DNA. The sample includes about 53,000 distinct CDR3 sequences. The sample consisted of naive CXCR3- CD8+ T cells from blood. Regarding subset: CD45RO-CCR7+CD27+CD95- naive CD8+ T cells lacking CXCR3 (TNR3-). These receptors originate from a human donor in good health. Some clones in this sample may be carry-over from other donors' samples.

The chain links TRBV7-8 to TRBJ1-2; there is no DNA to check the TCRdb D call of TRBD1. CDR1 and CDR2 from the germline V gene are SGHVS and FQNEAQ. The CDR3 spans 16 residues. The CDR3 spells CASRGYLSGLRDGYTF.

V gene TRBV20-1 combines with J gene TRBJ2-7; the TCRdb call, TRBD1, lacks DNA for checking. CDR1 is DFQATT, CDR2 SNEGSKA, per germline (reference sequence). The CDR3 sequence is 15 residues long. CDR3 residues: CSATEGDRGSYEQYF.

The chain recombines TRBV27 with TRBJ2-2; TCRdb names TRBD1, which stays unverified in the absence of DNA. The CDR3 spans 16 residues. Germline CDR1 and CDR2: MNHEY and SMNVEV (reference sequence). The CDR3 reads CASSSEGRWNTGELFF.

V is TRBV7-9 and J is TRBJ2-7; TCRdb's assignment of TRBD1 cannot be checked, as there is no DNA. In germline, CDR1 is SEHNR, CDR2 FQNEAQ (reference sequence). The CDR3 extends over 16 amino acids. The CDR3 loop reads CASSETDRPLEREQYF. The full variable domain, completed using reference TRBV7-9 and TRBJ2-7, is DTGVSQNPRHKITKRGQNVTFRCDPISEHNRLYWYRQTLGQGPEFLTYFQNEAQLEKSRLLSDRFSAERPKGSFSTLEIQRTEQGDSAMYLCASSETDRPLEREQYFGPGTRLTVT.

This sequence joins TRBV5-5 and TRBJ2-1; the D gene TCRdb calls, TRBD1, cannot be checked with no DNA. The CDR3 covers 15 residues. Germline loops: CDR1 SGHKS, CDR2 YYEKEE (reference sequence). The CDR3 region is CASSFDTGTPHEQFF.

The chain carries TRBV7-6 and TRBJ2-2; TCRdb's assignment of TRBD2 cannot be checked, as there is no DNA. Germline loops: CDR1 SGHVS, CDR2 FNYEAQ. This CDR3 contains 17 residues. The CDR3 sequence: CASSLGGAGAGTGELFF.

This chain connects TRBV20-1 to TRBJ2-3; the D call of TRBD2 rests on TCRdb alone, since no DNA is present to check it. Germline lookup yields CDR1 DFQATT and CDR2 SNEGSKA (reference sequence). This CDR3 is built from 16 residues. This chain's CDR3 is CSARDGVGSIVDTQYF.

This rearrangement joins TRBV7-2 to TRBJ2-2; TCRdb names TRBD1, which stays unverified in the absence of DNA. The CDR3 totals 16 residues. In germline, CDR1 is SGHTA, CDR2 FQGNSA. CDR3 in amino acids: CASSPGTAEQTGELFF. Drawing the rest from reference TRBV7-2 and TRBJ2-2, the complete variable domain is GAGVSQSPSNKVTEKGKDVELRCDPISGHTALYWYRQSLGQGLEFLIYFQGNSAPDKSGLPSDRFSAERTGGSVSTLTIQRTQQEDSAVYLCASSPGTAEQTGELFFGEGSRLTVL.

This sequence joins TRBV6-2 or TRBV6-3 and TRBJ2-1; the D gene TCRdb calls, TRBD2, cannot be checked with no DNA. The CDR3 is made up of 15 amino acids. Looked up from germline, CDR1 is MNHEY and CDR2 is SVGEGT. The CDR3 spells CASSFSGGDYDEQFF.

This rearrangement joins TRBV7-2 to TRBJ2-5; TCRdb's assignment of TRBD2 cannot be checked, as there is no DNA. The V gene's germline CDR1 is SGHTA and CDR2 FQGNSA. The length of the CDR3 is 12 residues. The CDR3 sequence is CASSPGPPAQYF.

The chain is built from TRBV2 and TRBJ2-7; TCRdb's assignment of TRBD1 cannot be checked, as there is no DNA. This CDR3 spans 13 amino acids. CDR1 is SNHLY, CDR2 FYNNEI, per germline. The CDR3 spells CASSGDRPYEQYF.

This sequence joins TRBV6-5 and TRBJ2-7; TCRdb names TRBD2, which stays unverified in the absence of DNA. The CDR3 contains 13 residues. CDR1 MNHEY and CDR2 SVGAGI come from the germline V gene. CDR3 sequence: CASSYEGSGEQYF.

The gene calls are TRBV4-2 and TRBJ2-3; TCRdb's D call of TRBD1 is untestable without DNA. The V gene's germline CDR1 is LGHNA and CDR2 YNFKEQ. The CDR3 is 15 amino acids. CDR3 loop: CASSLSGGDTDTQYF.

The chain combines TRBV29-1 with TRBJ2-5; checking the TCRdb D call of TRBD1 is not possible without DNA. Germline V CDR1 and CDR2: SQVTM, ANQGSEA. This CDR3 has 15 amino acids. CDR3 sequence reads: CSVEYRTDREETQYF.

The genes are TRBV27 and TRBJ2-2. Germline V gives CDR1 MNHEY, CDR2 SMNVEV (reference sequence). This CDR3 spans 12 amino acids. CDR3 sequence reads: CASSLWGGELFF.

The chain links TRBV7-9 to TRBJ2-1; with no DNA, the TCRdb D assignment of TRBD2 cannot be verified. The CDR3 loop spans 15 amino acids. The germline CDR1 and CDR2 sequences are SEHNR and FQNEAQ (reference sequence). The CDR3 sequence: CASSPLLLGKNEQFF.

V gene TRBV30 combines with J gene TRBJ2-7; TCRdb gives TRBD1 as the D gene, but with no DNA this cannot be confirmed. Germline CDR1 is GTSNPN and CDR2 is SVGIG (reference sequence). The CDR3 loop spans 15 amino acids. CDR3 sequence reads: CAWSPPDRGLGEQYF. Drawing the rest from reference TRBV30 and TRBJ2-7, the complete variable domain is SQTIHQWPATLVQPVGSPLSLECTVEGTSNPNLYWYRQAAGRGLQLLFYSVGIGQISSEVPQNLSASRPQDRQFILSSKKLLLSDSGFYLCAWSPPDRGLGEQYFGPGTRLTVT.

J is TRBJ2-3 and V is TRBV7-9; TCRdb's D gene call, TRBD2, goes unchecked for lack of DNA. CDR1 SEHNR and CDR2 FQNEAQ come from the germline V gene (reference sequence). The CDR3 contains 15 residues. The CDR3 loop reads CASSAGTSSTDTQYF.